Below, 16 T cell receptor beta chains from the same sample are listed, as sequenced in a study of blood T cell repertoires in COVID-19. TCRdb keeps only in-frame clones here, not all; method: immunoSEQ multiplex PCR. The repertoire includes over 200,000 clones, approximately 89% of them detected once, and approximately 9.4% sits in the top ten. The sample taken for sequencing was peripheral blood. The receptors here all came from a man aged 35 to 55 who had recovered from COVID-19.

The chain employs TRBV7-9 and TRBJ1-6; possible D gene TRBD1, 6 bases. V lost 5 bases and J 6 bases, leaving 11 bases between the germline ends. Germline loops: CDR1 SEHNR, CDR2 FQNEAQ (reference sequence). CDR3 size: 14 residues. Written as DNA, the CDR3 is TGTGCCAGCAGCCCCGGGACAAGTAATTCACCCCTCCACTTT. It specifies CASSPGTSNSPLHF. Full variable domain (outside the CDR3, taken from reference TRBV7-9 and TRBJ1-6): DTGVSQNPRHKITKRGQNVTFRCDPISEHNRLYWYRQTLGQGPEFLTYFQNEAQLEKSRLLSDRFSAERPKGSFSTLEIQRTEQGDSAMYLCASSPGTSNSPLHFGNGTRLTVT.

The rearrangement uses TRBV9 and TRBJ2-7; D perhaps matches TRBD1 (6 bases). V was cut by 0 bases and J by 6 bases, with 16 bases left in between. Germline assignment: CDR1 SGDLS and CDR2 YYNGEE. This CDR3 comprises 15 residues. The CDR3: CASSVAGIGGGEQYF. As DNA, the CDR3 is TGTGCCAGCAGCGTAGCGGGTATTGGGGGCGGCGAGCAGTACTTC.

The sample holds a few counts of this clone. Other DNA sequences within the sample encode an identical CDR3. The chain employs TRBV12-3 or TRBV12-4 and TRBJ1-4; tentatively, D is TRBD1 (5 bases). Trimming took off 2 bases at V and 7 bases at J, with 8 bases between the two ends. The CDR3 covers 13 residues. CDR3: CASSLSGLEKLFF. The CDR3, as DNA: TGTGCCAGCAGTTTATCAGGGCTTGAAAAACTGTTTTTT.

This chain joins TRBV5-5 and TRBJ2-5, with a weak D call TRBD1 (6 bases). V was shortened by 5 bases and J by 4 bases, with 18 bases between the two germline ends. The CDR3 length is 15 residues. Germline assignment: CDR1 SGHKS and CDR2 YYEKEE (reference sequence). The CDR3 region is CASRRGGLGRETQYF. The CDR3 DNA reads TGTGCCAGCAGGAGAGGGGGATTAGGTAGAGAGACCCAGTACTTC.

The chain carries TRBV6-5 and TRBJ1-4; 8 bases align to TRBD1. This CDR3 is 14 amino acids long. V shed 6 bases, J shed 7 bases, and the junction held 7 bases outside the gene matches. Looked up from germline, CDR1 is MNHEY and CDR2 is SVGAGI. In DNA form, the CDR3 reads TGTGCCAGCAGACCTCCGGGACAGGTTGAAAAACTGTTTTTT. Amino acids: CASRPPGQVEKLFF.

V usage is TRBV15 and J usage is TRBJ1-2; D is uncertain. Per germline, CDR1 LNHNV and CDR2 YYDKDF (reference sequence). The CDR3 extends over 14 amino acids. The V gene lost 3 bases and the J gene lost 1 base, with 9 bases spanning the gap. CDR3 nucleotides: TGTGCCACCAGCAGTCTAGATAATAACTATGGCTACACCTTC. Encoded protein: CATSSLDNNYGYTF.

The chain is built from TRBV11-2 and TRBJ2-2; a possible D gene is TRBD1 (6 bases). The V gene lost 6 bases and the J gene lost 0 bases, with 11 bases spanning the gap. The length of the CDR3 is 15 residues. The germline V gene encodes CDR1 SGHAT and CDR2 FQNNGV. CDR3 DNA: TGTGCCAGCAGGAACACAGGGCCGAACACCGGGGAGCTGTTTTTT. Amino acids: CASRNTGPNTGELFF.

The chain is built from TRBV18 and TRBJ1-4; D is perhaps TRBD1 (5 bases). Between the trimmed V and J ends, which lost 6 bases and 5 bases, there was a span of 16 bases. Germline loops: CDR1 KGHSH, CDR2 LQKENI. The CDR3 covers 15 residues. The CDR3 here is CASSPGGAGNEKLFF. The CDR3 DNA reads as TGTGCCAGCTCGCCTGGCGGAGCAGGGAATGAAAAACTGTTTTTT.

This clone was seen a handful of times. V usage is TRBV4-1 and J usage is TRBJ1-2; tentatively, D is TRBD1 (5 bases). Germline CDR1 is MGHRA and CDR2 is YSYEKL. The V end lost 2 bases, the J end lost 0 bases, and 16 bases lay between the germline ends. There are 17 residues in the CDR3. DNA for the CDR3: TGCGCCAGCAGCCAACCCCTCTGGGGCAGGGCTAACTATGGCTACACCTTC. Translating it yields CASSQPLWGRANYGYTF.

The chain recombines TRBV6-5 with TRBJ1-2, with D perhaps matching TRBD1 (5 bases). CDR3 size: 13 residues. With 6 bases removed from V and 6 bases from J, the gap between germline ends came to 14 bases. In germline, CDR1 is MNHEY, CDR2 SVGAGI. CDR3 sequence reads: CASRGQGRDGYTF. The CDR3 bases are TGTGCCAGCAGGGGGCAGGGTCGAGATGGCTACACCTTC.

The V call is TRBV11-2, the J call TRBJ1-2, with D unclear. CDR3 length: 12 amino acids. Germline V CDR1 and CDR2: SGHAT, FQNNGV. The V end was cut by 1 base, the J end by 8 bases, with 8 bases between. CDR3 in DNA: TGTGCCAGCAGCTTAGGAGAGCACGGCTACACCTTC. This sequence encodes CASSLGEHGYTF.

The chain joins TRBV27 to TRBJ2-2, with D hard to call. V was cut by 3 bases and J by 7 bases, with 3 bases left in between. This CDR3 is built from 11 residues. Germline assignment: CDR1 MNHEY and CDR2 SMNVEV (reference sequence). DNA for the CDR3: TGTGCCAGCAGTTTCTTCGGGGAGCTGTTTTTT. Protein: CASSFFGELFF.

The rearrangement uses TRBV4-1 and TRBJ2-7; 7 bases are shared with TRBD2. This CDR3 has 14 residues. The J segment lost 2 bases and the V segment lost 4 bases, leaving 5 bases of the junction unmatched. In germline, CDR1 is MGHRA, CDR2 YSYEKL. The CDR3 spells CASSLGLDPYEQYF. As DNA, the CDR3 is TGCGCCAGCAGCCTTGGACTAGACCCCTACGAGCAGTACTTC.

As concerns this clone: Compared with germline, one end of the junction differs, possibly owing to a read error. The chain has TRBV29-1 and TRBJ1-2; 7 nucleotides agree with TRBD1. CDR3 size: 14 residues. CDR1 is SQVTM and CDR2 is ANQGSEA in the germline V gene. CDR3 loop: CSVEDRDKGYGYTF. Written as DNA, the CDR3 is TGCAGCGTGGAAGACAGGGATAAAGGCTATGGCTACACCTTC.

The chain links TRBV7-2 to TRBJ1-4; unclear D gene. The CDR3 length is 11 residues. Deletions cut 6 bases from V and 7 bases from J, with 6 bases between. CDR1 is SGHTA and CDR2 is FQGNSA in the germline V gene. CDR3 residues: CASSPGEKLFF. In DNA form, the CDR3 reads TGTGCCAGCAGTCCCGGTGAAAAACTGTTTTTT.

The V call is TRBV7-8, the J call TRBJ2-7, with D possibly being TRBD2 (5 bases). The ends were cut back, 0 bases at V and 0 bases at J, with 15 bases in the middle. Germline lookup yields CDR1 SGHVS and CDR2 FQNEAQ. The CDR3 spans 17 residues. The CDR3 reads CASSLALSGLSSYEQYF. In DNA, the CDR3 is TGTGCCAGCAGCTTAGCGCTCAGCGGCCTGAGCTCCTACGAGCAGTACTTC.